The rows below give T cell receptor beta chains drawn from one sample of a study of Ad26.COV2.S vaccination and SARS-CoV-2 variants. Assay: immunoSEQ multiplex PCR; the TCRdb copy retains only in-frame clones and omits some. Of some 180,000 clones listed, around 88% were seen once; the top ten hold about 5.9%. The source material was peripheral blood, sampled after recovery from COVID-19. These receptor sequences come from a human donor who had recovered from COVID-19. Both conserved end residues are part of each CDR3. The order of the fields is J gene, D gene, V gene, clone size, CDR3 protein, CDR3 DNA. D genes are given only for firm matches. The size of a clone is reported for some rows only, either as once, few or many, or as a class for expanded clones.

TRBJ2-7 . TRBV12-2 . CASRLVGRAGLTSYEQYF TGTGCAAGTCGCTTAGTCGGTCGGGCAGGACTAACCTCCTACGAGCAGTACTTC
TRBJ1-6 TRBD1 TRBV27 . CASSFHRTGGDSPLHF TGTGCCAGCAGCTTTCACAGAACAGGGGGGGACTCACCCCTCCACTTT
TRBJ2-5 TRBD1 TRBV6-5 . CASGPRTGETQYF TGTGCCAGCGGCCCCCGGACAGGGGAGACCCAGTACTTC
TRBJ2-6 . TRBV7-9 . CASSLREAEANVLTF TGTGCCAGCAGCTTAAGAGAAGCTGAGGCCAACGTCCTGACTTTC
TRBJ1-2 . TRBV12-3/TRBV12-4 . CASSLGSYGYTF TGTGCCAGCAGTTTAGGCTCCTATGGCTACACCTTC
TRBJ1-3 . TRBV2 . CASSGSTSGNTIYF TGTGCCAGCAGTGGATCGACCTCTGGAAACACCATATATTTT
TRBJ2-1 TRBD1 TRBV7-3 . CASSSGTGGNEQFF TGTGCCAGCAGCTCCGGGACAGGGGGAAATGAGCAGTTCTTC
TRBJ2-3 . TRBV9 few CASSPSDTQYF TGTGCCAGCAGCCCCTCAGATACGCAGTATTTT
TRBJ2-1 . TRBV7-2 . CASSLDSARGNEQFF TGTGCCAGCAGCTTAGATTCCGCGCGGGGCAATGAGCAGTTCTTC
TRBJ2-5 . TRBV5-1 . CASSLGESKGTQYF TGCGCCAGCAGCTTGGGGGAATCGAAGGGGACCCAGTACTTC
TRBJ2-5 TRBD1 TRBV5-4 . CASSLATGAQETQYF TGTGCCAGCAGCTTGGCTACAGGGGCCCAAGAGACCCAGTACTTC
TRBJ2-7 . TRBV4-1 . CASSQGGPLHEQYF TGCGCCAGCAGCCAGGGGGGGCCATTGCACGAGCAGTACTTC
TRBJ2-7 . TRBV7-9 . CASSLGEREQYF TGTGCCAGCAGCTTAGGGGAGAGAGAGCAGTACTTC
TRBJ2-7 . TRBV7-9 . CASSLSEFDSDEQYF TGTGCCAGCAGCTTAAGCGAGTTCGACAGTGACGAGCAGTACTTC
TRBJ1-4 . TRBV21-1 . CASSKEVSPIVATNEKLFF TGTGCCAGCAGCAAAGAGGTCTCCCCGATAGTTGCAACTAATGAAAAACTGTTTTTT
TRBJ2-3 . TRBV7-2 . CASSLGSTDTQYF TGTGCCAGCAGCTTAGGGAGCACAGATACGCAGTATTTT
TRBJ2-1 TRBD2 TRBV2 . CASSWTSGGLNEQFF TGTGCCAGCAGTTGGACTAGCGGGGGACTCAATGAGCAGTTCTTC
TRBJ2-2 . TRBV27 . CASSHNTGELFF TGTGCCAGCAGTCATAACACCGGGGAGCTGTTTTTT
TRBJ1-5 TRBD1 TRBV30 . CAWSADRENQPQHF TGTGCCTGGAGTGCGGACAGGGAAAACCAGCCCCAGCATTTT
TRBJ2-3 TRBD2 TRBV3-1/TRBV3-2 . CASSQETSGVDTQYF TGTGCCAGCAGCCAAGAAACTAGCGGGGTTGATACGCAGTATTTT
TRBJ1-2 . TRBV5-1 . CASSHGHVANYGYTF TGCGCCAGCAGCCACGGACATGTTGCTAACTATGGCTACACCTTC
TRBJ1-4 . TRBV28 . CASTRSRKLFF TGTGCCAGCACCCGTTCGAGGAAACTGTTTTTT
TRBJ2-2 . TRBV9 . CASSVGRDTGELFF TGTGCCAGCAGCGTAGGGCGGGACACCGGGGAGCTGTTTTTT
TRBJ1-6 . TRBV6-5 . CASNPTGSYNSPLHF TGTGCCAGCAACCCGACGGGCTCCTATAATTCACCCCTCCACTTT
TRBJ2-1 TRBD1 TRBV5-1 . CASSGEPGTAYNEQFF TGCGCCAGCAGCGGAGAACCCGGGACAGCTTACAATGAGCAGTTCTTC
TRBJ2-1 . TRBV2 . CASSLESYNEQFF TGTGCCAGCAGTTTAGAGTCTTACAATGAGCAGTTCTTC
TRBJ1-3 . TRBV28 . CASSLPLAAGNTIYF TGTGCCAGCAGTTTACCATTGGCTGCTGGAAACACCATATATTTT
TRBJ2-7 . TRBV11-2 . CASRDPAGRFSYEQYF TGTGCCAGCAGAGATCCCGCGGGACGCTTCTCCTACGAGCAGTACTTC
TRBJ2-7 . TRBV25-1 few CASSGLADSYEQYF TGTGCCAGCAGTGGGTTAGCGGACTCCTACGAGCAGTACTTC
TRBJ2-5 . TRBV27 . CASSYLGTSQETQYF TGTGCCAGCAGTTATCTCGGGACGTCACAAGAGACCCAGTACTTC
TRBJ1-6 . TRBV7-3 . CASSKKGGNDSPLHF TGTGCCAGCAGTAAGAAAGGGGGAAACGATTCACCCCTCCACTTT
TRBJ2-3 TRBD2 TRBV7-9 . CASLRSLAGVNTDTQYF TGTGCCAGCTTACGATCGCTAGCGGGGGTTAACACAGATACGCAGTATTTT
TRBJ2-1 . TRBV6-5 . CASRRSDSYNEQFF TGTGCCAGCAGGCGATCGGACAGCTACAATGAGCAGTTCTTC
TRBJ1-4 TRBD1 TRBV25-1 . CASGTGGFNEKLFF TGTGCCAGCGGCACAGGGGGCTTCAATGAAAAACTGTTTTTT
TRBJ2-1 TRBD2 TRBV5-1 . CASSPGTSGADEQFF TGCGCCAGCAGCCCCGGGACTAGTGGCGCGGATGAGCAGTTCTTC
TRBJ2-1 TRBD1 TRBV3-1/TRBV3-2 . CASSQEGQGAGNEQFF TGTGCCAGCAGCCAAGAGGGGCAGGGGGCAGGGAATGAGCAGTTCTTC
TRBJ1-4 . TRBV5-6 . CASSPGGGSHNEKLFF TGTGCCAGCAGCCCCGGAGGGGGGTCCCACAATGAAAAACTGTTTTTT
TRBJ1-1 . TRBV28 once CASSPLIRNTEAFF TGTGCCAGCAGTCCACTCATCCGGAACACTGAAGCTTTCTTT
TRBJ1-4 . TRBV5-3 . CARPSPGGSNEKLFF TGTGCCAGACCGTCCCCGGGGGGGAGTAATGAAAAACTGTTTTTT
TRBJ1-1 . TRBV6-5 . CASRDSVKRTEAFF TGTGCCAGCAGAGACAGCGTGAAGCGCACTGAAGCTTTCTTT
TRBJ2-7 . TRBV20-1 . CSTPRGLEQYF TGCAGCACCCCCCGGGGGTTGGAGCAGTACTTC
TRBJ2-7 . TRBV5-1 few CASSLESPGEQYF TGCGCCAGCAGCTTGGAATCGCCGGGGGAGCAGTACTTC
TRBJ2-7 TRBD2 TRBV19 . CASSNAGGPYEQYF TGTGCCAGTAGTAACGCGGGAGGGCCGTACGAGCAGTACTTC
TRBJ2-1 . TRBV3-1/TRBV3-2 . CASSHEYGTPNEQFF TGTGCCAGCAGCCATGAGTACGGGACTCCCAATGAGCAGTTCTTC
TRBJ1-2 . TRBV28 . CASSSGQYYGYTF TGTGCCAGCAGTTCTGGACAGTACTATGGCTACACCTTC
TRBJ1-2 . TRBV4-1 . CASSQLGSSRENYGYTF TGCGCCAGCAGCCAATTGGGTAGCAGTAGGGAAAACTATGGCTACACCTTC
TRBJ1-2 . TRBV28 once CASSSWMVLGGYTF TGTGCCAGCAGCTCATGGATGGTCTTAGGGGGCTACACCTTC
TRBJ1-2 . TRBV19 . CASSITAVGYTF TGTGCCAGTAGTATAACAGCGGTCGGCTACACCTTC